The entry below gives a single T cell receptor (beta chain) sequence along with its context. The antigen remains undetermined. These data come from a study of shared clonotypes between healthy human individuals. Genomic DNA (from each subset) was split evenly across several immunoSEQ plates. TCRdb's copy holds only in-frame clones and misses some; the assay was immunoSEQ multiplex PCR. The sample lists about 2 million clones; roughly 95% were seen once. The V gene lost 3 bases and the J gene lost 3 bases, with 10 bases spanning the gap. CDR1 is SGHDT and CDR2 is YYEEEE in the germline V gene. The CDR3 loop spans 14 amino acids. Study conclusions and caveats: The sharing of 4.5% to 5% of naive CD4 clonotypes was seen across a few donors.

The TCR sequence derives from a man aged 18 to 30 in good health. The J gene is TRBJ1-3, the V gene TRBV5-6, with D possibly being TRBD1 (6 bases). The sample was naive CD4+ T cells sorted from blood. The subset: CD45RA+ positively selected. In nucleotides, the CDR3 is TGTGCCAGCAGCTCCGGGACACTTGGAAACACCATATATTTT. Protein product: CASSSGTLGNTIYF.